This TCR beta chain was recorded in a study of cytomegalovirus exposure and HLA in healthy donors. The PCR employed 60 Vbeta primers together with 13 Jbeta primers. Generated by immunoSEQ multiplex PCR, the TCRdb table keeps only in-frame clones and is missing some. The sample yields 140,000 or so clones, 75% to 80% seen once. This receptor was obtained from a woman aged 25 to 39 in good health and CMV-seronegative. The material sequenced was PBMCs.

The CDR3 DNA reads as TGTGCCAGCAGCTCGAAACCCGGGACAGGAGGCTCACCCCTCCACTTT. It encodes CASSSKPGTGGSPLHF. This chain links TRBV7-3 with TRBJ1-6; 8 bases are shared with TRBD1. Unmatched junction bases numbered 12, after V lost 4 bases and J lost 10 bases. The CDR3 runs 16 residues. Germline CDR1 reads SGHTA; CDR2 reads FQGTGA.